A selection of T cell receptor beta chains follows, all from one sample in a study of blood T cell repertoires in COVID-19. Generated by immunoSEQ multiplex PCR, the TCRdb table keeps only in-frame clones and is missing some. The sample has 400,000 or so clones, roughly 86% seen once; the top ten hold 1.9%. The sequencing sample was made of PBMCs or T cells enriched from blood (not recorded which). These receptors all stem from a man between 40 and 49 years old in a cohort exposed to, infected with or recovered from COVID-19 (not recorded which). Each CDR3 is given with its conserved first and last residue. The D gene is left open where the match is weak. For some rows the clone size is stated as once, few or many, or as a class when expanded; others skip it.

abundance,v_gene,d_gene,j_gene,CDR3nt,CDR3aa
few,TRBV4-2,TRBD1,TRBJ1-6,TGTGCCAGCAGCCAAGAAGGGACAGGGATTTCACCCCTCCACTTT,CASSQEGTGISPLHF
.,TRBV29-1,TRBD1,TRBJ1-1,TGCAGCGTGAGGGCCGGGACAGGGAACACTGAAGCTTTCTTT,CSVRAGTGNTEAFF
few,TRBV3-1/TRBV3-2,.,TRBJ1-2,TGTGCCAGCAGCCAAGAGGGGAGAACTCAAGCGTACTATGGCTACACCTTC,CASSQEGRTQAYYGYTF
.,TRBV29-1,.,TRBJ2-1,TGCAGCGTGGGTGGGGGCGTTTACAATGAGCAGTTCTTC,CSVGGGVYNEQFF
.,TRBV21-1,.,TRBJ1-5,TGTGCCAGCAGCAAAGGGACATTATATAGCAATCAGCCCCAGCATTTT,CASSKGTLYSNQPQHF
.,TRBV6-5,.,TRBJ1-1,TGTGCCAGCAGTCCCCGGGAGAACACTGAAGCTTTCTTT,CASSPRENTEAFF
.,TRBV5-1,TRBD1,TRBJ2-2,TGCGCCAGCAGCGCCAGGACAGGGGCCGGGGAGCTGTTTTTT,CASSARTGAGELFF
.,TRBV28,TRBD1,TRBJ1-2,TGTGCCAGCAGTCCTCAGGGGGTTAACTATGGCTACACCTTC,CASSPQGVNYGYTF
.,TRBV19,.,TRBJ1-2,TGTGCCAGTAGTATATCCCCCGCCGGGGGTAATGGCTACACCTTC,CASSISPAGGNGYTF
.,TRBV6-6,.,TRBJ2-5,TGTGCCAGCAGTTATTCGTCCGAGACCCAGTACTTC,CASSYSSETQYF
.,TRBV19,.,TRBJ1-6,TGTGCCAGTAGTATTCAGGGGAAGGATTCACCCCTCCACTTT,CASSIQGKDSPLHF
.,TRBV15,.,TRBJ2-3,TGTGCCACCAGCAGAGATCAAGTGAGGAGCACAGATACGCAGTATTTT,CATSRDQVRSTDTQYF
.,TRBV7-7,TRBD2,TRBJ2-2,TGTGCCAGCAGTCAAACACCACTAGCGGGAGTCGGGGAGCTGTTTTTT,CASSQTPLAGVGELFF
.,TRBV7-9,.,TRBJ2-2,TGTGCCAGCAGCTCCAGGGCCCGACCCCACACCGGGGAGCTGTTTTTT,CASSSRARPHTGELFF
few,TRBV9,.,TRBJ1-3,TGTGCCAGCAGCGTAGGCGACTCTGACTCTGGAAACACCATATATTTT,CASSVGDSDSGNTIYF
.,TRBV7-2,.,TRBJ1-6,TGTGCCAGTACCTCACAGAGCTCCTATAATTCACCCCTCCACTTT,CASTSQSSYNSPLHF
.,TRBV2,TRBD2,TRBJ2-1,TGTGCCAGCTTCCGGGGGGGCTCCTACAATGAGCAGTTCTTC,CASFRGGSYNEQFF
once,TRBV25-1,.,TRBJ2-7,TGTGCCAGCAGTCCAGATTTTTACGAGCAGTACTTC,CASSPDFYEQYF
.,TRBV6-1,.,TRBJ2-7,TGTGCCAGCAGTGAAATGGCTCGGGGGGCTTGGTACGAGCAGTACTTC,CASSEMARGAWYEQYF
.,TRBV12-5,TRBD2,TRBJ2-1,TGTGCTAGTGGCACCACCTCTAGCGGGTACTACAATGAGCAGTTCTTC,CASGTTSSGYYNEQFF
.,TRBV28,TRBD1,TRBJ1-5,TGTGCCAGCAGTTTATTCCCGGACAGGGGGGGGATCAATCAGCCCCAGCATTTT,CASSLFPDRGGINQPQHF
.,TRBV10-1,TRBD1,TRBJ2-5,TGCGCCAGCAGCCCGGGACAGAGCCAAGAGACCCAGTACTTC,CASSPGQSQETQYF
.,TRBV19,.,TRBJ1-3,TGTGCCAGTAGTATCAGGGGAAGTACTGGAAACACCATATATTTT,CASSIRGSTGNTIYF
.,TRBV6-5,TRBD1,TRBJ2-7,TGTGCCAGCAGTTACTCGGGACAGGGATACGAGCAGTACTTC,CASSYSGQGYEQYF
.,TRBV29-1,TRBD2,TRBJ2-1,TGCAGCGTTGAATTGCGGACTAGCGGAAACAATGAGCAGTTCTTC,CSVELRTSGNNEQFF
.,TRBV10-3,.,TRBJ2-7,TGTGCCATCAGTGCGCAGGGGTCGAGAGAGCAGTACTTC,CAISAQGSREQYF
.,TRBV9,TRBD1,TRBJ2-7,TGTGCCAGCAGCGCCCGGGACAGGGGGCCCTACGAGCAGTACTTC,CASSARDRGPYEQYF
.,TRBV7-9,TRBD1,TRBJ1-3,TGTGCCAGCAGCCCGGGGACAGGGGCGATTGGAAACACCATATATTTT,CASSPGTGAIGNTIYF
.,TRBV5-1,.,TRBJ2-7,TGCGCCAGCAGCGACCGGACTTCCTACGAGCAGTACTTC,CASSDRTSYEQYF
few,TRBV4-2,.,TRBJ1-2,TGTGCCAGCAGCCACCCGGGGAGGGATGGCTACACCTTC,CASSHPGRDGYTF
.,TRBV2,TRBD1,TRBJ1-6,TGTGCCAGCAGTGAAAGGACAGGGAAAGGCTCACCCCTCCACTTT,CASSERTGKGSPLHF
many,TRBV6-4,TRBD1,TRBJ1-1,TGTGCCAGCAGTGATGGACAGGAGAACACTGAAGCTTTCTTT,CASSDGQENTEAFF
.,TRBV5-1,TRBD1,TRBJ1-6,TGCGCCAGCACCCCATCCGGACAGGAAAATTCACCCCTCCACTTT,CASTPSGQENSPLHF
.,TRBV6-5,.,TRBJ2-1,TGTGCCAGCAGGAGGGTGGGCCCCTCGGGCAATGAGCAGTTCTTC,CASRRVGPSGNEQFF
.,TRBV27,.,TRBJ1-4,TGTGCCAGCAGCCCCCCGGGGGATGAAAAACTGTTTTTT,CASSPPGDEKLFF
.,TRBV5-1,TRBD1,TRBJ1-4,TGCGCCAGCAGCTCGGGGGACAGGGGGCCTGCTAATGAAAAACTGTTTTTT,CASSSGDRGPANEKLFF
.,TRBV10-3,.,TRBJ1-5,TGTGCCATCAGTGGAGGGGGAGAAGGCAATCAGCCCCAGCATTTT,CAISGGGEGNQPQHF
.,TRBV30,.,TRBJ1-1,TGTGCCTGGAGTTTAATAATGAACACTGAAGCTTTCTTT,CAWSLIMNTEAFF
.,TRBV19,TRBD2,TRBJ2-1,TGTGCCAGCGGGAGGGGATCCTACAATGAGCAGTTCTTC,CASGRGSYNEQFF
.,TRBV7-3,TRBD1,TRBJ2-1,TGTGCCAGCAGCTTAAGGGGGCCGGGACAGGGAAACAATGAGCAGTTCTTC,CASSLRGPGQGNNEQFF
once,TRBV6-5,TRBD1,TRBJ1-2,TGTGCCAGCAGGACCACCGGGACAGGGGACTATGGCTACACCTTC,CASRTTGTGDYGYTF
.,TRBV4-1,TRBD1,TRBJ1-4,TGCGCCAGCAGCCTACCGGACAGGGGATCTAATGAAAAACTGTTTTTT,CASSLPDRGSNEKLFF
.,TRBV25-1,.,TRBJ2-5,TGTGCCAGCAGTGAGCGGGGAGTGGGGACCCAGTACTTC,CASSERGVGTQYF
.,TRBV7-9,.,TRBJ1-6,TGTGCCAGCAGCTCCAAAGCGGATTCACCCCTCCACTTT,CASSSKADSPLHF
.,TRBV10-3,.,TRBJ2-2,TGTGCCATCAGTGACCCGGTTATCACTGGTACCGGGGAGCTGTTTTTT,CAISDPVITGTGELFF
.,TRBV19,.,TRBJ2-2,TGTGCCAGTAGTATAGCCAGCACCGGGGAGCTGTTTTTT,CASSIASTGELFF
once,TRBV7-9,TRBD2,TRBJ2-1,TGTGCCAGCAGCTTAGCGGGGGGGATCTACAATGAGCAGTTCTTC,CASSLAGGIYNEQFF
.,TRBV3-1/TRBV3-2,.,TRBJ2-1,TGTGCCAGCAGCCATCGGAGCAATGAGCAGTTCTTC,CASSHRSNEQFF
.,TRBV24-1,TRBD1,TRBJ2-6,TGTGCCACCAGTGACAGAGCCGGGACAGGAGACTCTGGGGCCAACGTCCTGACTTTC,CATSDRAGTGDSGANVLTF
.,TRBV2,.,TRBJ2-1,TGTGCCAGCAGTTTCGGGAGCACGTCCTACAATGAGCAGTTCTTC,CASSFGSTSYNEQFF
.,TRBV2,.,TRBJ1-2,TGTGCCAGCAGTGGATCAGGGGCGGATGGCTACACCTTC,CASSGSGADGYTF
.,TRBV7-2,.,TRBJ2-7,TGTGCCAGCAGCTTAGACAGAAGTTACGAGCAGTACTTC,CASSLDRSYEQYF
.,TRBV10-2,TRBD1,TRBJ2-7,TGCGCCAGCAGTTCCGGGACAGGAACCTACGAGCAGTACTTC,CASSSGTGTYEQYF
.,TRBV27,TRBD1,TRBJ2-2,TGTGCCAGCAGTTCGGGACAGTACACCGGGGAGCTGTTTTTT,CASSSGQYTGELFF